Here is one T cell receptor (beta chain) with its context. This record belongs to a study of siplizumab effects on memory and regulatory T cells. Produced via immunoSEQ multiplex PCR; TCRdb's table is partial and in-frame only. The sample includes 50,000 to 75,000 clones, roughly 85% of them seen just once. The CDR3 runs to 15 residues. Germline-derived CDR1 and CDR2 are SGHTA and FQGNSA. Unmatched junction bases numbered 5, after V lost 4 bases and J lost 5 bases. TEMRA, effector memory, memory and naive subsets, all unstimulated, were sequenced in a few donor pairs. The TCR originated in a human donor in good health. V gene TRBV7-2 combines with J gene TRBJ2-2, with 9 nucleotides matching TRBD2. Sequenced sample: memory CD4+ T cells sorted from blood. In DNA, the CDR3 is TGTGCCAGCAGCTCGTCGGGACTAGCAACCGGGGAGCTGTTTTTT. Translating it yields CASSSSGLATGELFF.